Listed below are T cell receptor beta chains from one sample, sequenced in a study. TCRdb used MiXCR to reprocess the 5' RACE reads, holding one entry per CDR3 protein. The table lists more than 55,000 distinct CDR3 sequences, approximately 26% of them singletons. The sample comprised tumor-infiltrating Tregs sorted from the breast tumor. These receptors came from a female donor with breast cancer. The CDR3 runs from the conserved cysteine through the conserved F or W. A D gene is named only where the DNA matches it firmly. Where a row states a size, it is once, few, many or the class of an expanded clone; other rows omit it.

size	V	J	D	CDR3	DNA
NA	TRBV11-3	TRBJ2-3	TRBD1	CAGSPGKGAVDTQYF	TGTGCCGGCAGCCCAGGAAAGGGGGCTGTAGATACGCAGTATTTT
many	TRBV5-1	TRBJ2-7	NA	CASSQDAGAFYEQYF	TGCGCCAGCAGCCAGGACGCGGGGGCCTTCTACGAGCAGTACTTC
NA	TRBV12-3/TRBV12-4	TRBJ2-1	TRBD2	CASSFWTSGYNEQLF	TGTGCCAGCAGTTTTTGGACTAGCGGGTACAATGAGCAGCTCTTC
few	TRBV5-6	TRBJ2-3	NA	CASSLSERGGKYF	TGTGCCAGCAGCTTGTCTGAGAGAGGGGGAAAGTATTTT
many	TRBV6-1	TRBJ2-5	TRBD1	CASSRNRDRVQETQYF	TGTGCCAGCAGCCGCAACCGGGACAGGGTACAAGAGACCCAGTACTTC
NA	TRBV9	TRBJ1-3	NA	CASSVVGGSSSGNTIYF	TGTGCCAGCAGCGTAGTTGGAGGTTCTTCCTCTGGAAACACCATATATTTT
many	TRBV7-2	TRBJ2-5	TRBD2	CASSSLAGPKETQYF	TGTGCCAGCAGCTCCTTAGCGGGCCCAAAGGAGACCCAGTACTTC
NA	TRBV5-4	TRBJ2-6	NA	CASSPSDSRLILTF	TGTGCCAGCAGCCCCTCTGACAGCCGGCTCATCCTGACTTTC
few	TRBV6-5	TRBJ2-5	TRBD1	CASSYQGQGWETQYF	TGTGCCAGCAGTTACCAGGGACAGGGGTGGGAGACCCAGTACTTC
NA	TRBV29-1	TRBJ2-7	TRBD2	CSVELLAGGLSYEQYF	TGCAGCGTTGAACTCCTAGCGGGAGGTCTCTCCTACGAGCAGTACTTC
NA	TRBV20-1	TRBJ2-7	NA	CSAPLPGSYEQYF	TGCAGTGCTCCGCTGCCGGGCTCCTACGAGCAGTACTTC
NA	TRBV15	TRBJ2-7	TRBD2	CATSTGTSGRLSEQYF	TGTGCCACCAGCACAGGAACTAGCGGGAGGCTCAGCGAGCAGTACTTC
many	TRBV29-1	TRBJ1-2	TRBD1	CSVEDPDRSYGYTF	TGCAGCGTTGAAGATCCGGACAGGAGCTATGGCTACACCTTC
NA	TRBV7-9	TRBJ2-1	TRBD2	CASSPRASGGPRYNEQFF	TGTGCCAGCAGCCCTAGGGCTAGCGGGGGGCCAAGATACAATGAGCAGTTCTTC
NA	TRBV7-9	TRBJ2-5	NA	CASSPPAGDTAWETQYF	TGTGCCAGCAGCCCTCCGGCCGGGGACACGGCCTGGGAGACCCAGTACTTC
NA	TRBV2	TRBJ2-5	NA	CASSEARETQYF	TGTGCCAGCAGTGAAGCGAGGGAGACCCAGTACTTC
NA	TRBV7-3	TRBJ2-3	TRBD2	CASSPSGVPTDTQYF	TGTGCCAGCAGCCCAAGCGGGGTCCCCACAGATACGCAGTATTTT
many	TRBV5-1	TRBJ2-7	NA	CASRTDPFYEQYF	TGCGCCAGCAGAACGGACCCTTTCTACGAGCAGTACTTC
NA	TRBV9	TRBJ2-1	TRBD2	CASSVVGSGRTPYNEQFF	TGTGCCAGCAGCGTAGTAGGTAGCGGGAGAACCCCCTACAATGAGCAGTTCTTC
many	TRBV18	TRBJ2-1	NA	CASSALGINNNEQFF	TGTGCCAGCTCCGCGCTGGGTATTAATAACAATGAGCAGTTCTTC
NA	TRBV7-8	TRBJ1-6	TRBD1	CAGSQGQGSRSPLHF	TGTGCCGGCAGCCAGGGACAGGGATCTCGTTCACCCCTCCACTTT
many	TRBV6-5	TRBJ2-6	NA	CASSYDRPFSGANVLTF	TGTGCCAGCAGTTACGACAGACCGTTCTCTGGGGCCAACGTCCTGACTTTC
NA	TRBV12-3/TRBV12-4	TRBJ1-2	TRBD1	CASSTRQGEYGYTF	TGTGCCAGCAGTACAAGACAGGGCGAATATGGCTACACCTTC
few	TRBV6-5	TRBJ2-7	NA	CASSGGSYEQYF	TGTGCCAGTTCTGGGGGCTCCTACGAGCAGTACTTC
few	TRBV5-1	TRBJ2-1	NA	CASSLRGSVFEQFF	TGCGCCAGCAGCTTGAGAGGTAGCGTCTTTGAGCAGTTCTTC
many	TRBV4-3	TRBJ2-7	NA	CASSQLPGDSYEQYF	TGCGCCAGCAGCCAACTCCCAGGGGACTCCTACGAGCAGTACTTC
few	TRBV7-6	TRBJ2-7	NA	CASSLDFQGYEQYF	TGTGCCAGCAGCTTAGATTTCCAGGGGTACGAGCAGTACTTC
NA	TRBV7-8	TRBJ2-5	TRBD2	CASSPTSGDQETQYF	TGTGCCAGCAGCCCGACTAGCGGGGACCAAGAGACCCAGTACTTC
NA	TRBV4-2	TRBJ1-4	NA	CASSQDRGGVEKLFF	TGTGCCAGCAGCCAAGATAGGGGGGGTGTTGAAAAACTGTTTTTT
few	TRBV6-1	TRBJ2-5	TRBD2	CASSGTRPEETQYF	TGTGCCAGCAGTGGGACTAGGCCGGAGGAGACCCAGTACTTC
NA	TRBV4-2	TRBJ2-1	TRBD2	CASSQDFAGAPGDEQFF	TGCGCCAGCAGCCAAGATTTCGCGGGAGCCCCGGGGGATGAGCAGTTCTTC
few	TRBV2	TRBJ1-6	NA	CASSRFTNSPLHF	TGTGCCAGCAGTCGGTTTACTAATTCACCCCTCCACTTT
NA	TRBV30	TRBJ1-5	NA	CTWSGGGNQPQHF	TGTACCTGGAGTGGGGGGGGCAATCAGCCCCAGCATTTT
few	TRBV30	TRBJ2-7	TRBD2	CAWSRIGGRAQDEQYF	TGTGCCTGGAGCCGGATAGGCGGGAGGGCCCAGGACGAGCAGTACTTC
NA	TRBV2	TRBJ1-6	TRBD1	CASSSTGERNSPLHF	TGTGCCAGCAGTTCTACAGGGGAGCGGAATTCACCCCTCCACTTT
NA	TRBV5-1	TRBJ1-1	NA	CASSSAQGPFEAFF	TGCGCCAGCAGCTCCGCACAGGGCCCCTTTGAAGCTTTCTTT
NA	TRBV6-5	TRBJ2-7	TRBD1	CASSRGTGTGLGEQYF	TGTGCCAGCAGTAGAGGAACCGGGACAGGGTTGGGCGAGCAGTACTTC
few	TRBV5-5	TRBJ2-1	NA	CASSLGRIPYNEQFF	TGTGCCAGCAGCCTCGGTCGGATCCCCTACAATGAGCAGTTCTTC
many	TRBV7-9	TRBJ2-3	NA	CASSLATGGTDTQYF	TGTGCCAGCAGCTTAGCAACCGGAGGCACAGATACGCAGTATTTT
NA	TRBV6-5	TRBJ2-3	NA	CASSYRREDTQYF	TGTGCCAGCAGTTACCGACGGGAAGATACGCAGTATTTT
few	TRBV6-1	TRBJ2-5	NA	CASSEYYSHGETQYF	TGTGCCAGCAGTGAATATTACAGCCACGGAGAGACCCAGTACTTC
few	TRBV10-3	TRBJ2-7	NA	CAISVDNGDEQYF	TGTGCCATCAGTGTTGACAATGGAGACGAGCAGTACTTC
few	TRBV7-2	TRBJ2-7	TRBD2	CASSPGGLAGSQYF	TGTGCCAGCAGCCCAGGGGGACTAGCGGGAAGTCAGTACTTC
medium-sized	TRBV6-6	TRBJ1-1	TRBD1	CASSSDRDNTEAFF	TGTGCCAGCAGTTCAGACAGGGACAACACTGAAGCTTTCTTT
NA	TRBV6-6	TRBJ2-5	NA	CASSLSGTQGETQYF	TGTGCCAGCAGTCTTTCAGGGACCCAGGGCGAGACCCAGTACTTC
many	TRBV10-3	TRBJ2-7	NA	CAISESAGSGEQYF	TGTGCCATCAGTGAGTCCGCAGGGAGCGGCGAGCAGTACTTC
few	TRBV7-9	TRBJ1-1	NA	CASSLYSGNTEAFF	TGTGCCAGCAGCTTATATTCGGGGAACACTGAAGCTTTCTTT
few	TRBV6-1	TRBJ2-7	TRBD2	CASSEDPGLASYEQYF	TGTGCCAGCAGTGAAGACCCGGGACTAGCGTCCTACGAGCAGTACTTC
NA	TRBV5-4	TRBJ2-4	NA	CASSLKEGINIQYF	TGTGCCAGCAGCTTGAAGGAAGGGATAAACATTCAGTACTTC
NA	TRBV28	TRBJ2-5	NA	CASSLGANGQETQYF	TGTGCCAGCAGTTTGGGGGCGAACGGGCAAGAGACCCAGTACTTC
few	TRBV4-3	TRBJ1-5	TRBD1	CASSQFTGEPQHF	TGCGCCAGCAGCCAGTTCACAGGGGAGCCCCAGCATTTT
once	TRBV11-2	TRBJ1-3	NA	CASSPQESKGNTIYF	TGTGCCAGCAGCCCTCAGGAGAGTAAAGGCAACACCATATATTTT
NA	TRBV9	TRBJ1-6	NA	CANSSDNSPLHF	TGTGCCAACAGCTCCGACAATTCACCCCTCCACTTT
NA	TRBV7-3	TRBJ1-1	TRBD1	CASSTQGDTEAFF	TGTGCCAGCAGCACCCAGGGGGACACTGAAGCTTTCTTT
few	TRBV11-2	TRBJ1-1	NA	CASSPRANTEAFF	TGTGCCAGCAGCCCCCGAGCGAACACTGAAGCTTTCTTT
NA	TRBV20-1	TRBJ2-7	NA	CCAGSDINSYEQYF	TGCTGTGCGGGGTCGGACATCAACTCCTACGAGCAGTACTTC
NA	TRBV4-2	TRBJ2-3	NA	CASSQVPQATDTQYF	TGTGCCAGCAGCCAAGTCCCCCAAGCCACAGATACGCAGTATTTT
many	TRBV5-1	TRBJ2-7	NA	CASSLTPVGDYEQYF	TGCGCCAGCAGCTTGACTCCGGTAGGGGACTACGAGCAGTACTTC
NA	TRBV29-1	TRBJ2-1	NA	CSVAGQGLTEQFF	TGCAGCGTTGCGGGCCAGGGTCTCACCGAGCAGTTCTTC